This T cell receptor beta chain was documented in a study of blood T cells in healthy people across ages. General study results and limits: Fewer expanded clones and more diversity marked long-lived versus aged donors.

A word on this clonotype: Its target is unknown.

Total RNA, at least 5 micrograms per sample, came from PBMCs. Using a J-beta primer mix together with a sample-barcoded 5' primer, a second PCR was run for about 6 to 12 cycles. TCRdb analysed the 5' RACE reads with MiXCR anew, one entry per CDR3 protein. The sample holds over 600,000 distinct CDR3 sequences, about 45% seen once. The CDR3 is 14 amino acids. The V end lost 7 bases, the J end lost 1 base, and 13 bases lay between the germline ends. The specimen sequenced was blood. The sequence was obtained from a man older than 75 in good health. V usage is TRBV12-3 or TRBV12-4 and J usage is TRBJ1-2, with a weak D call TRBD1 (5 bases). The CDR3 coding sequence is TGTGCCAGCACCCAAAGGACACATAACTATGGCTACACCTTC. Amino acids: CASTQRTHNYGYTF.